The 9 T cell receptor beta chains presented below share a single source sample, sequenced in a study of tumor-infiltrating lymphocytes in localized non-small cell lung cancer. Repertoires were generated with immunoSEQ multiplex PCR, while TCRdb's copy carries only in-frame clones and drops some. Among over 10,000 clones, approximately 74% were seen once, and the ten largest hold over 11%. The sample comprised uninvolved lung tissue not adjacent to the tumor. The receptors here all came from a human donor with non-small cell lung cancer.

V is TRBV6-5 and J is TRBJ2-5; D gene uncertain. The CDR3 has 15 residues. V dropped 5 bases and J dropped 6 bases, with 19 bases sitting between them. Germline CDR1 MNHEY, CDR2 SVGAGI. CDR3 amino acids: CASSPPATGLKTQYF. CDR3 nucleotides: TGTGCCAGCAGTCCCCCAGCCACGGGCCTGAAGACCCAGTACTTC.

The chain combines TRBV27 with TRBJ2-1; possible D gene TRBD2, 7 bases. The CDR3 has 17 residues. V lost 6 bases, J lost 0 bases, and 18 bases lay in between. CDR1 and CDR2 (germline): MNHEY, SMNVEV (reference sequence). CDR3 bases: TGTGCCAGCAGATCCAGGGGTAGGGGGGGCTCCTACAATGAGCAGTTCTTC. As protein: CASRSRGRGGSYNEQFF.

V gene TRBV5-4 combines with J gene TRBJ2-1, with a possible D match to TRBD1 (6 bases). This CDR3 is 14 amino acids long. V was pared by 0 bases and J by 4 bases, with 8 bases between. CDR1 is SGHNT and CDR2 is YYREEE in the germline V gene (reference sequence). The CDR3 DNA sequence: TGTGCCAGCAGCTTGGTTCAGGGGTACAATGAGCAGTTCTTC. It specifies CASSLVQGYNEQFF.

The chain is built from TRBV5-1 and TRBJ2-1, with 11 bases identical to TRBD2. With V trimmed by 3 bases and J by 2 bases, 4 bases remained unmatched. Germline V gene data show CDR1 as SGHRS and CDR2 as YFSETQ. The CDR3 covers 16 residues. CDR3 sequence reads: CASSWLAGGPYNEQFF. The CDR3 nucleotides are TGCGCCAGCAGCTGGCTAGCGGGGGGACCCTACAATGAGCAGTTCTTC.

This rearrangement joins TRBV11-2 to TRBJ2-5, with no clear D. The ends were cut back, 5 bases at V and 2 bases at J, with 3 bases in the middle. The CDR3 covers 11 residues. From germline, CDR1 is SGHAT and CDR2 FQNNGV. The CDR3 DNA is TGTGCCAGCAGCCAGCAAGAGACCCAGTACTTC. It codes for CASSQQETQYF.

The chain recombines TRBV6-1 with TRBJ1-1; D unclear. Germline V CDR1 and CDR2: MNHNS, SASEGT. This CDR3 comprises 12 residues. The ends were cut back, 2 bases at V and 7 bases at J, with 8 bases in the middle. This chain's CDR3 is CASSEQYGEAFF. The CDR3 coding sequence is TGTGCCAGCAGTGAACAGTATGGTGAAGCTTTCTTT.

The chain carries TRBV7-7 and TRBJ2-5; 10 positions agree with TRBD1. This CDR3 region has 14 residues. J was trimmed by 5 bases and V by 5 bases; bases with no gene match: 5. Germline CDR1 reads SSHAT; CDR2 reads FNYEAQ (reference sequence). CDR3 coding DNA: TGTGCCAGCAGCCCTGGGACAGGGGCCGAGACCCAGTACTTC. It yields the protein CASSPGTGAETQYF.

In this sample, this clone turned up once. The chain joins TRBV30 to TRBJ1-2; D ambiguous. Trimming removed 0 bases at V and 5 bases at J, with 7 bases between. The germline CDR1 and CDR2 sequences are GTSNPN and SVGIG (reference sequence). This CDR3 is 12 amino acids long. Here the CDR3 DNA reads TGTGCCTGGAGTGTCAACGGGTATGGCTACACCTTC. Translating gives CAWSVNGYGYTF.

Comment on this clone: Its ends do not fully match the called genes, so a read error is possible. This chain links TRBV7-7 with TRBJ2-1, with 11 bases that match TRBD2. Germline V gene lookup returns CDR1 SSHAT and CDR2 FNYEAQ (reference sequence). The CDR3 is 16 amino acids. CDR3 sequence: CASSVQLAGAGNEQFF. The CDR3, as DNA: TGTGCTAGCAGCGTCCAACTAGCGGGAGCGGGGAATGAGCAGTTCTTC. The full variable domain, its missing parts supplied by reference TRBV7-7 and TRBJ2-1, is GAGVSQSPRYKVTKRGQDVTLRCDPISSHATLYWYQQALGQGPEFLTYFNYEAQPDKSGLPSDRFSAERPEGSISTLTIQRTEQRDSAMYRCASSVQLAGAGNEQFFGPGTRLTVL.